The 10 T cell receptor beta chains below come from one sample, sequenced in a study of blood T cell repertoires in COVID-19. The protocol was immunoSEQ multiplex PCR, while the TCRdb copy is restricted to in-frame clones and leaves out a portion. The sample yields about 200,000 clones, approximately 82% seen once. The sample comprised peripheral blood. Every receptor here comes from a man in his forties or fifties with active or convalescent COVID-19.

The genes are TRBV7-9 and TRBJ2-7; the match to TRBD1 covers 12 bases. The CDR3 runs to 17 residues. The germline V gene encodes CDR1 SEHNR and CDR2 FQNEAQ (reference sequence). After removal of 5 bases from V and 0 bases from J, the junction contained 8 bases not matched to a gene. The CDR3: CASSPGTGGPSSYEQYF. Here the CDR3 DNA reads TGTGCCAGCAGCCCAGGGACAGGGGGCCCTAGCTCCTACGAGCAGTACTTC.

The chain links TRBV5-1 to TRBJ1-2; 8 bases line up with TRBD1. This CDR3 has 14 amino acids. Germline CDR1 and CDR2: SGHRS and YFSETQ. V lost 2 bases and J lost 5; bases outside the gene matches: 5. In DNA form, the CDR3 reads TGCGCCAGCAGCTTTGCAGGGGGCGATTATGGCTACACCTTC. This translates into CASSFAGGDYGYTF.

The CDR3 DNA follows: TGCAGCGTGGGCTACACAGGGGGAGAAAACTATGGCTACACCTTC. It translates to CSVGYTGGENYGYTF. The J gene is TRBJ1-2, the V gene TRBV29-1; TRBD1 aligns across 8 bases. The CDR3 is 15 amino acids. The V segment lost 6 bases and the J segment 2 bases; nucleotides outside the gene matches: 11. Germline assignment: CDR1 SQVTM and CDR2 ANQGSEA. Looking up the rest from reference TRBV29-1 and TRBJ1-2 gives the full variable domain: SAVISQKPSRDICQRGTSLTIQCQVDSQVTMMFWYRQQPGQSLTLIATANQGSEATYESGFVIDKFPISRPNLTFSTLTVSNMSPEDSSIYLCSVGYTGGENYGYTFGSGTRLTVV.

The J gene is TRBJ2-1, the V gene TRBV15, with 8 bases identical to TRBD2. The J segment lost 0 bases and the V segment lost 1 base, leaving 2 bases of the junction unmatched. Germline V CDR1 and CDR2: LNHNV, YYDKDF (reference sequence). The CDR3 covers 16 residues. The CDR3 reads CATSRGGTSSYNEQFF. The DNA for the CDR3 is TGTGCCACCAGCAGAGGGGGGACTAGCTCCTACAATGAGCAGTTCTTC.

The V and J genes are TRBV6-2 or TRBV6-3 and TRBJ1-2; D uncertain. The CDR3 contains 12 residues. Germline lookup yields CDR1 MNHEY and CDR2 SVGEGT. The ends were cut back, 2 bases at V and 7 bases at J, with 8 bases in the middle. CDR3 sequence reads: CASSYPTLGYTF. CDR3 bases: TGTGCCAGCAGTTACCCCACTCTTGGCTACACCTTC.

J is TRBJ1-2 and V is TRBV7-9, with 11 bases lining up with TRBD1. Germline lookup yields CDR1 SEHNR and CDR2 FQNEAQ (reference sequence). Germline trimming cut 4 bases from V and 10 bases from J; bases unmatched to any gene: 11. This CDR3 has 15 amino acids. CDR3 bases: TGTGCCAGCAGCTCATCCCCGGGACAGGGGGTCGACTACACCTTC. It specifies CASSSSPGQGVDYTF.

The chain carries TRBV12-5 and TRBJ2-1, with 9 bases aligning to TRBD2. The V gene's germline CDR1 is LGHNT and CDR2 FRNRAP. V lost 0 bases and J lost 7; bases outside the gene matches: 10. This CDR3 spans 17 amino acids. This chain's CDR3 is CASGLVLSREGLNEQFF. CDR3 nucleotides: TGTGCTAGTGGTTTGGTACTCTCGCGGGAGGGCCTAAATGAGCAGTTCTTC.

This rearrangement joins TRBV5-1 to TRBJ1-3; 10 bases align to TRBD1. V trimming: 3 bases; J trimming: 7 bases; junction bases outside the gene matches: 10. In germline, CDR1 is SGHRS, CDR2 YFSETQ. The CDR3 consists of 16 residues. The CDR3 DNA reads TGCGCCAGCAGCTCCGGGACAGGGGCAGGGAGGAACACCATATATTTT. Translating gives CASSSGTGAGRNTIYF. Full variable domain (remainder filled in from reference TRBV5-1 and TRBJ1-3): KAGVTQTPRYLIKTRGQQVTLSCSPISGHRSVSWYQQTPGQGLQFLFEYFSETQRNKGNFPGRFSGRQFSNSRSEMNVSTLELGDSALYLCASSSGTGAGRNTIYFGEGSWLTVV.

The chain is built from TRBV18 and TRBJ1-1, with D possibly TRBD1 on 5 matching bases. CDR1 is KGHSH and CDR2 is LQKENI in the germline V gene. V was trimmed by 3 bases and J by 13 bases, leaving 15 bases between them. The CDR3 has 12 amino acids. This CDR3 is CASSPEGRWHFF. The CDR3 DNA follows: TGTGCCAGCTCACCGGAGGGGAGGTGGCATTTCTTT.

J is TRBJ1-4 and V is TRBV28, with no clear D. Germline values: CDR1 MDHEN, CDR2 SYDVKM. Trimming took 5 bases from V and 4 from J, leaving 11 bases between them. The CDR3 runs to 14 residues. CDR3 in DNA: TGTGCCAGCAGTCCTCCGAGTAGTAATGAAAAACTGTTTTTT. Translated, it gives CASSPPSSNEKLFF.